These 5 T cell receptor beta chains share one sample of origin, sequenced in a study of blood T cell repertoires in COVID-19. Clones were sequenced by immunoSEQ multiplex PCR, and TCRdb holds only the in-frame ones, with some missing. The table has 140,000 or so clones, roughly 80% seen once. Sequenced input: PBMCs or T cells enriched from blood (not recorded which). Receptors originate from a woman aged 18-29 years who had been exposed to COVID-19.

The J gene is TRBJ2-2, the V gene TRBV4-1, with TRBD2 matching over 10 bases. Germline CDR1 is MGHRA and CDR2 is YSYEKL. This CDR3 has 17 amino acids. V was pared by 4 bases and J by 6 bases, with 11 bases of the junction left unmatched. The CDR3 DNA reads as TGCGCCAGCAGCCCAATAGCGGGAGGCGGGGTTCCCGGGGAGCTGTTTTTT. Protein sequence: CASSPIAGGGVPGELFF.

This rearrangement joins TRBV28 to TRBJ2-5, with D possibly TRBD1 on 5 matching bases. Germline CDR1 is MDHEN and CDR2 is SYDVKM. The V gene lost 2 bases and the J gene lost 2 bases, with 12 bases spanning the gap. CDR3 length: 15 amino acids. CDR3 sequence: CASSLEAGWQETQYF. CDR3 sequence (DNA): TGTGCCAGCAGTTTAGAGGCAGGGTGGCAAGAGACCCAGTACTTC.

This sequence joins TRBV5-1 and TRBJ1-1, with no clear D. V shed 5 bases and J shed 4 bases, with 12 bases lying between them. Germline CDR1 is SGHRS and CDR2 is YFSETQ. This CDR3 has 13 residues. CDR3 sequence: CASRMGGITEAFF. CDR3 sequence (DNA): TGCGCCAGCAGAATGGGAGGGATCACTGAAGCTTTCTTT.

This rearrangement joins TRBV4-2 to TRBJ1-6, with 8 bases aligning to TRBD1. The CDR3 is 12 amino acids. Germline lookup yields CDR1 LGHNA and CDR2 YNFKEQ. V was clipped by 8 bases and J by 14 bases; unmatched bases: 8. The CDR3 here is CASGQGGRSLHF. The CDR3 DNA is TGTGCCAGCGGACAGGGCGGTCGTTCCCTCCACTTT.

The V gene is TRBV12-3 or TRBV12-4, the J gene TRBJ1-2, with D uncertain. This CDR3 contains 12 residues. Deletions cut 3 bases from V and 4 bases from J, with 6 bases between. For the CDR3, the DNA is TGTGCCAGCAGTTTGAACGGCTATGGCTACACCTTC. It is translated as CASSLNGYGYTF.